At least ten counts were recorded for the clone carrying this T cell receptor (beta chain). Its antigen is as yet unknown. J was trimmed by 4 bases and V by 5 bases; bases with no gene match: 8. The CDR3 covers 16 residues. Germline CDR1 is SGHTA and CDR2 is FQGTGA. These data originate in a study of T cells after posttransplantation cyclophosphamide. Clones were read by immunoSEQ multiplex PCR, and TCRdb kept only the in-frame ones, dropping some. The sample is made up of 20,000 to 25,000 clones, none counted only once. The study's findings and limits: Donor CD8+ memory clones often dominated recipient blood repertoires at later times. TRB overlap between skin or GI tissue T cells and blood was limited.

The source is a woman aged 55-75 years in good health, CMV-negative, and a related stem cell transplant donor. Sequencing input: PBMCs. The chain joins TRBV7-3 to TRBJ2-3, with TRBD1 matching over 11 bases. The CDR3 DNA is TGTGCCAGCAGCGAAACGGACAGGGGGCGCCCAGATACGCAGTATTTT. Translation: CASSETDRGRPDTQYF.